These 22 T cell receptor beta chains came from one sample sequenced in a study of post-analysis software for immune sequencing data. Notes on the study in general: Four or five TRBV segments, TRBV5-6, TRBV5-1 and TRBV20-1 among them, were found more frequent in patients than controls.

These receptors' targets are unknown. Unique molecular identifiers were carried by the TCR beta cDNA libraries. From the PCR reads, TCRdb called clonotypes with MiXCR, one entry per CDR3 protein. The table lists some 240,000 distinct CDR3 sequences, 30% to 45% of them singletons. The sequenced material came from blood. All receptors derive from a girl aged 5 to 17 with multiple sclerosis.

At least ten counts were recorded for this clonotype. The rearrangement links TRBV28 to TRBJ1-2, with TRBD1 matching 10 bases. Trimming at V came to 6 bases and at J to 2 bases, leaving 9 bases not matched to a gene. The CDR3 extends over 16 amino acids. The germline CDR1 and CDR2 sequences are MDHEN and SYDVKM. The CDR3 DNA reads TGTGCCAGCAGCCCATCCGGGACAGGGGAAAACTATGGCTACACCTTC. Protein sequence: CASSPSGTGENYGYTF.

The gene calls are TRBV12-3 or TRBV12-4 and TRBJ1-6; D possibly corresponds to TRBD1 (5 bases). The CDR3 is 15 amino acids. Trimming shortened V by 1 base and J by 7 bases, and 11 bases separated the two germline ends. This chain's CDR3 is CASSLVGRANSPLHF. Written as DNA, the CDR3 is TGTGCCAGCAGTTTAGTGGGCAGGGCAAATTCACCCCTCCACTTT.

This chain connects TRBV5-1 to TRBJ2-1, with 9 positions matching TRBD2. V lost 3 bases, J lost 0 bases, and 10 bases stayed unmatched. This CDR3 region has 18 residues. Germline values: CDR1 SGHRS, CDR2 YFSETQ. Here the CDR3 DNA reads TGCGCCAGCAGCTGGCAGGCGGGAGGGAAGAGCTCCTACAATGAGCAGTTCTTC. It yields the protein CASSWQAGGKSSYNEQFF.

This clonotype was recorded many times. The CDR3 protein is CASSPRGSGQETQYF. CDR3 DNA sequence: TGTGCCAGCAGCCCCCGGGGTAGCGGGCAAGAGACCCAGTACTTC. The rearrangement links TRBV9 to TRBJ2-5, with TRBD2 matching over 7 bases. The germline V gene encodes CDR1 SGDLS and CDR2 YYNGEE. The trim removed 4 bases at V and 2 bases at J, leaving 8 bases unmatched. This CDR3 has 15 residues.

This clonotype was counted at least ten times. The chain has TRBV7-3 and TRBJ2-1; D may be TRBD1 or TRBD2 (5 bases each). Germline V CDR1 and CDR2: SGHTA, FQGTGA. V lost 0 bases and J lost 5, with 8 bases in between. CDR3 length: 14 amino acids. The CDR3 loop is CASSLTGTNNEQFF. In nucleotides, the CDR3 is TGTGCCAGCAGCTTAACTGGGACCAACAATGAGCAGTTCTTC.

This clonotype was counted ten times or more. V gene TRBV4-2 combines with J gene TRBJ2-3; 10 bases map to TRBD2. Germline-derived CDR1 and CDR2 are LGHNA and YNFKEQ. CDR3 length: 18 amino acids. The V gene end was trimmed by 1 base and the J gene end by 2 bases; junction bases not matched to a gene: 9. CDR3 bases: TGTGCCAGCAGCCAAGTTCCCCCGACTAGCGGGTACACAGATACGCAGTATTTT. This codes for CASSQVPPTSGYTDTQYF.

This clonotype has a count of ten or more. The CDR3 sequence is CASSLPTSGRDTQYF. The CDR3 DNA follows: TGTGCCAGCAGTTTACCGACTAGCGGGAGAGATACGCAGTATTTT. The chain couples TRBV5-6 to TRBJ2-3, with 12 bases aligning to TRBD2. V lost 5 bases to trimming and J lost 5 bases; unmatched junction nucleotides: 6. CDR1 and CDR2 from the germline V gene are SGHDT and YYEEEE. The CDR3 contains 15 residues.

This rearrangement joins TRBV11-2 to TRBJ2-3; D tentatively reads TRBD1 or TRBD2 (5 bases each). The germline CDR1 and CDR2 sequences are SGHAT and FQNNGV. The V gene lost 4 bases and the J gene lost 6 bases, with 11 bases spanning the gap. This CDR3 has 13 amino acids. CDR3 nucleotide sequence: TGTGCCAGCAGCTCCATGAGGGGTGATACGCAGTATTTT. This translates into CASSSMRGDTQYF.

This clonotype was seen a few times. This chain uses TRBV7-9 with TRBJ1-4; D call uncertain. The V and J ends lost 1 base and 7 bases respectively, with 10 bases between them. CDR1 SEHNR and CDR2 FQNEAQ come from the germline V gene (reference sequence). The CDR3 covers 14 residues. In nucleotides, the CDR3 is TGTGCCAGCAGCTTAGGAGGGATCCCTGAAAAACTGTTTTTT. Translation gives CASSLGGIPEKLFF.

This clonotype has at least ten counts. The rearrangement joins TRBV20-1 to TRBJ2-1; D gene uncertain. This CDR3 contains 12 residues. Trimming took off 0 bases at V and 13 bases at J, with 13 bases between the two ends. The V gene's germline CDR1 is DFQATT and CDR2 SNEGSKA (reference sequence). In DNA, the CDR3 is TGCAGTGCTAGAGATCGAAGTGCAGTCCAGTTCTTC. Translation gives CSARDRSAVQFF.

This clonotype occurred many times. The rearrangement links TRBV2 to TRBJ2-7, with D tentatively TRBD1 (5 bases). V lost 8 bases and J 0 bases, leaving 14 bases between the germline ends. The CDR3 runs to 14 residues. The germline gives CDR1 SNHLY, CDR2 FYNNEI. For the CDR3, the DNA is TGTGCCAGCCACTCCAGGGTAGACTCCTACGAGCAGTACTTC. Encoded protein: CASHSRVDSYEQYF.

Only a few counts were recorded for this clonotype. CDR3 DNA: TGTGCCAGCAGTTACTCGTGGACCCGCGAGTTCACTGAAGCTTTCTTT. Translating gives CASSYSWTREFTEAFF. The V call is TRBV6-6, the J call TRBJ1-1; no definite D call. Deletions cut 0 bases from V and 4 bases from J, with 15 bases between. The CDR3 has 16 residues. In germline, CDR1 is MNHNY, CDR2 SVGAGI (reference sequence).

The V gene is TRBV10-2, the J gene TRBJ1-1; D gene unclear. The CDR3 has 14 residues. The germline CDR1 and CDR2 sequences are WSHSY and SAAADI. Trimming took off 6 bases at V and 1 base at J, with 12 bases between the two ends. DNA for the CDR3: TGCGCCAGCAGGGAGACCTTCGGGAACACTGAAGCTTTCTTT. Its protein product is CASRETFGNTEAFF.

This clonotype has ten or more counts. The chain employs TRBV7-2 and TRBJ2-1; 8 bases match TRBD2. The junction had 5 bases not matched to a gene; V was cut back by 1 base and J by 9 bases. The germline V gene encodes CDR1 SGHTA and CDR2 FQGNSA. The CDR3 totals 14 residues. The CDR3 is CASSLGAGESEQFF. CDR3 nucleotides: TGTGCCAGCAGCTTAGGAGCGGGGGAAAGTGAGCAGTTCTTC.

The rearrangement uses TRBV7-2 and TRBJ2-1; 10 positions match TRBD2. CDR3 length: 16 residues. Trimming took 1 base from V and 6 from J; bases not matched to a gene: 6. CDR1 is SGHTA and CDR2 is FQGNSA in the germline V gene. In DNA form, the CDR3 reads TGTGCCAGCAGCTTAGGGGCTAGCGGGAGACGCAATGAGCAGTTCTTC. Translating it yields CASSLGASGRRNEQFF.

There are many counts of this clonotype. The J gene is TRBJ1-2, the V gene TRBV7-8; D is undetermined. Germline-derived CDR1 and CDR2 are SGHVS and FQNEAQ. V was pared by 0 bases and J by 2 bases, with 7 bases between. The CDR3 runs 14 residues. The CDR3 DNA is TGTGCCAGCAGCTTAGCCGTTGGGAACTATGGCTACACCTTC. Residues: CASSLAVGNYGYTF.

With respect to this clonotype: A clone one base away is much larger, so this may be a read error. This rearrangement joins TRBV18 to TRBJ1-6; D is unresolved. CDR1 is KGHSH and CDR2 is LQKENI in the germline V gene. This CDR3 has 16 residues. CDR3 region: CASSRTGRLMDSPPHF. CDR3 coding DNA: TGTGCCAGCTCACGTACCGGGAGGCTCATGGATTCACCCCCCCACTTT.

This clonotype was detected many times. The gene calls are TRBV6-5 and TRBJ1-1; the D is unclear. The CDR3 totals 14 residues. Trimming left V 5 bases short and J 1 base short, with 11 bases between. Germline V gene lookup returns CDR1 MNHEY and CDR2 SVGAGI. DNA of the CDR3: TGTGCCAGCAGTCCCCGACCGGCGAACACTGAAGCTTTCTTT. The encoded protein is CASSPRPANTEAFF.

The table lists this clonotype with many counts. The CDR3 protein is CASSYSRTSGSSSKTQYF. The CDR3 region has the DNA TGTGCCAGCAGTTACTCCAGGACTAGCGGGAGCAGTTCAAAGACCCAGTACTTC. The V and J genes are TRBV6-5 and TRBJ2-5, with 13 bases matching TRBD2. In germline, CDR1 is MNHEY, CDR2 SVGAGI. V gave up 0 bases and J gave up 6 bases; unmatched junction bases: 10. CDR3 length: 18 amino acids.

This sequence joins TRBV12-3 or TRBV12-4 and TRBJ2-7; the D call may be TRBD1 or TRBD2 (7 bases each). CDR3 size: 15 residues. Between the trimmed V and J ends, which lost 7 bases and 3 bases, there was a span of 19 bases. CDR3 region: CASNAGGWGGYEQYF. CDR3 DNA: TGTGCCAGCAACGCAGGGGGTTGGGGGGGCTACGAGCAGTACTTC.

J is TRBJ2-3 and V is TRBV12-3 or TRBV12-4, with D maybe TRBD1 (7 bases). CDR3 size: 13 residues. The V gene lost 8 bases and the J gene lost 15 bases, with 24 bases spanning the gap. CDR3 DNA: TGTGCCAGCTCCGGAGGGGGCGCAGATGCGGAATATTTT. Protein sequence: CASSGGGADAEYF.

Many counts were recorded for this clonotype. This chain connects TRBV28 to TRBJ1-6; D unresolved. CDR1 and CDR2 (germline): MDHEN, SYDVKM. CDR3 length equals 14 residues. Trimming took 3 bases from V and 9 from J, leaving 12 bases between them. In DNA, the CDR3 is TGTGCCAGCAGTTTCCCCCCTAAGAGTTCACCCCTCCACTTT. The encoded protein is CASSFPPKSSPLHF.